The 9 T cell receptor beta chains presented below share a single source sample, sequenced in a study of T-cell memory formation after mild COVID-19. In TCRdb, the 5' RACE reads were re-called with MiXCR into one record per CDR3 protein. The sample lists roughly 40,000 distinct CDR3 sequences, about 6.3% occurring once. The specimen sequenced was PBMCs or a T cell subset sorted from them (not recorded which). These receptors all come from an adult who had mild COVID-19 (a few samples of this study predate the infection). Cell type and time point are not known.

This clonotype was counted many times. This sequence joins TRBV7-3 and TRBJ2-1; the D is unclear. This CDR3 comprises 11 residues. The V gene lost 2 bases and the J gene lost 8 bases, with 4 bases spanning the gap. Germline V CDR1 and CDR2: SGHTA, FQGTGA. CDR3 residues: CASSLHDEQFF. For the CDR3, the DNA is TGTGCCAGCAGCTTACACGATGAGCAGTTCTTC.

The chain has TRBV6-2 or TRBV6-3 and TRBJ1-3; a weak D match, TRBD1 (5 bases). Trimming removed 7 bases from V and 0 bases from J, with 19 bases in between. The CDR3 length is 17 residues. Germline assignment: CDR1 MNHEY and CDR2 SVGEGT. CDR3: CASNQRDRIFSGNTIYF. The CDR3 DNA reads as TGTGCCAGCAACCAACGGGACCGAATCTTCTCTGGAAACACCATATATTTT.

The chain links TRBV5-8 to TRBJ1-5, with D hard to call. This CDR3 is 15 amino acids long. CDR1 SGHTS and CDR2 YDEGEE come from the germline V gene. Trimming cost V 4 bases and J 4 bases, with 15 bases left between them. The CDR3 here is CASSTSGRGNQPQHF. The CDR3 DNA reads TGTGCCAGCAGCACCAGCGGGCGTGGTAATCAGCCCCAGCATTTT. Supplemented by reference TRBV5-8 and TRBJ1-5, the full variable domain reads EAGVTQSPTHLIKTRGQQATLRCSPISGHTSVYWYQQALGLGLQFLLWYDEGEERNRGNFPPRFSGRQFPNYSSELNVNALELEDSALYLCASSTSGRGNQPQHFGDGTRLSIL.

This clonotype is categorized as medium-sized. The chain links TRBV5-1 to TRBJ2-5, with TRBD1 matching over 9 bases. The CDR3 is 14 residues long. Losses at the gene ends were 4 bases for V and 1 base for J; bases not matched to a gene: 2. Germline CDR1 is SGHRS and CDR2 is YFSETQ. The CDR3: CASSTGQGQETQYF. CDR3 DNA: TGCGCCAGCAGCACGGGACAGGGCCAAGAGACCCAGTACTTC.

This clonotype has ten or more counts. The V call is TRBV7-2, the J call TRBJ2-7, with 12 bases aligning to TRBD2. The ends lost 5 bases at V and 1 base at J; junction bases unmatched: 15. The CDR3 covers 19 residues. Germline lookup yields CDR1 SGHTA and CDR2 FQGNSA. The CDR3 region is CASSISGSSGRGRSYEQYF. The CDR3, as DNA: TGTGCCAGCAGCATCTCGGGGTCTAGCGGGAGGGGGAGGTCCTACGAGCAGTACTTC.

The chain joins TRBV3-1 to TRBJ2-2, with 10 bases aligning to TRBD2. With V trimmed by 4 bases and J by 4 bases, 15 bases remained unmatched. CDR3 size: 19 residues. Germline values: CDR1 LGHDT, CDR2 YNNKEL (reference sequence). The CDR3 region is CASSPKETSGPGGTGELFF. The CDR3 DNA is TGTGCCAGCAGCCCGAAAGAGACTAGCGGGCCGGGAGGCACCGGGGAGCTGTTTTTT.

This clonotype was seen ten or more times. The chain couples TRBV7-2 to TRBJ2-1; a possible D gene is TRBD1 (5 bases). Germline V gene data show CDR1 as SGHTA and CDR2 as FQGNSA. Between the trimmed V and J ends, which lost 2 bases and 7 bases, there was a span of 12 bases. The CDR3 sequence is 14 residues long. CDR3 nucleotides: TGTGCCAGCAGCTTACTCCAGGGAAGAAATGAGCAGTTCTTC. Protein product: CASSLLQGRNEQFF. Full variable domain (outside the CDR3, taken from reference TRBV7-2 and TRBJ2-1): GAGVSQSPSNKVTEKGKDVELRCDPISGHTALYWYRQSLGQGLEFLIYFQGNSAPDKSGLPSDRFSAERTGGSVSTLTIQRTQQEDSAVYLCASSLLQGRNEQFFGPGTRLTVL.

This clonotype was seen more than once but under ten times. The chain carries TRBV19 and TRBJ1-5; perhaps TRBD1 as D (5 bases). Germline-derived CDR1 and CDR2 are LNHDA and SQIVND (reference sequence). The V gene lost 6 bases and the J gene lost 6 bases, with 15 bases spanning the gap. The CDR3 is 14 residues long. CDR3 sequence: CASSGKGSFQPQHF. As DNA, the CDR3 is TGTGCCAGTAGCGGGAAGGGGAGTTTTCAGCCCCAGCATTTT.

This clonotype was picked up many times. CDR3 nucleotides: TGTGCCAGCAGTCCAAGCAACTACGAGCAGTACTTC. It specifies CASSPSNYEQYF. The chain recombines TRBV12-3 or TRBV12-4 with TRBJ2-7; D gene uncertain. The ends were cut back, 5 bases at V and 3 bases at J, with 8 bases in the middle. The CDR3 is made up of 12 amino acids.